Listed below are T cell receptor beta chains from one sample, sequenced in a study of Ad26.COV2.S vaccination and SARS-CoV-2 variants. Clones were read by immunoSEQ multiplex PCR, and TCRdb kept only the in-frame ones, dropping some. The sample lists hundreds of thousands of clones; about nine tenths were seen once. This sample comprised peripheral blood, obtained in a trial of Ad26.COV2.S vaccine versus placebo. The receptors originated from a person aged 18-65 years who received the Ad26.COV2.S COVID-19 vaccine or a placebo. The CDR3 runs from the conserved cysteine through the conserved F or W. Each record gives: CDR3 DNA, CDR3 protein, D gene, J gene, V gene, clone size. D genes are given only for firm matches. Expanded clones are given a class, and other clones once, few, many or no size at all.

CDR3nt: TGTGCCGCAACGTACAGGGTCAATCAGCCCCAGCATTTT
CDR3aa: CAATYRVNQPQHF
d_gene: -
j_gene: TRBJ1-5
v_gene: TRBV30
abundance: once

CDR3nt: TGTGCCAGCAGACTGACAGGGGAGGGGACCCAGTACTTC
CDR3aa: CASRLTGEGTQYF
d_gene: -
j_gene: TRBJ2-5
v_gene: TRBV11-2
abundance: -

CDR3nt: TGTGCCAGCAGTTTATTTTCGGACAGGGGGATTTCCGGGGAGCTGTTTTTT
CDR3aa: CASSLFSDRGISGELFF
d_gene: TRBD1
j_gene: TRBJ2-2
v_gene: TRBV27
abundance: -

CDR3nt: TGCGCCAGCAGCCAAGGGCTAGCGGGGGCAGGGACCCAGTACTTC
CDR3aa: CASSQGLAGAGTQYF
d_gene: TRBD2
j_gene: TRBJ2-5
v_gene: TRBV4-1
abundance: once

CDR3nt: TGCGCCAGCAGTGAGTCTTTACTAGCGCTCTCGCTAGGTACGCAGTATTTT
CDR3aa: CASSESLLALSLGTQYF
d_gene: TRBD2
j_gene: TRBJ2-3
v_gene: TRBV10-2
abundance: -

CDR3nt: TGTGCCAGCAGTTTGACTAGCCCCAATTGGCCAGATACGCAGTATTTT
CDR3aa: CASSLTSPNWPDTQYF
d_gene: TRBD2
j_gene: TRBJ2-3
v_gene: TRBV6-2/TRBV6-3
abundance: -

CDR3nt: TGTGCCAGCAGTTTATTACTTAGGGGCGGGGAGCTGTTTTTT
CDR3aa: CASSLLLRGGELFF
d_gene: -
j_gene: TRBJ2-2
v_gene: TRBV27
abundance: -

CDR3nt: TGTGCCAGCAGCTTAGTTTCCACTAGCGTGGAGACCCAGTACTTC
CDR3aa: CASSLVSTSVETQYF
d_gene: TRBD2
j_gene: TRBJ2-5
v_gene: TRBV7-6
abundance: once

CDR3nt: TGTGCCACCAGCAGAGAGTCGACACTCTCCTACGAGCAGTACTTC
CDR3aa: CATSRESTLSYEQYF
d_gene: -
j_gene: TRBJ2-7
v_gene: TRBV15
abundance: -

CDR3nt: TGCGCCAGCAGCCAAGATCGGACGGACTGGGGGAGCACTGAAGCTTTCTTT
CDR3aa: CASSQDRTDWGSTEAFF
d_gene: -
j_gene: TRBJ1-1
v_gene: TRBV4-1
abundance: -

CDR3nt: TGCGCCAGCAGCCCTTACCCCCGGACTAGCGGGGAGCAAGAGACCCAGTACTTC
CDR3aa: CASSPYPRTSGEQETQYF
d_gene: TRBD2
j_gene: TRBJ2-5
v_gene: TRBV5-1
abundance: -

CDR3nt: TGCAGCGTTGTATCCGGGGGCACAGATACGCAGTATTTT
CDR3aa: CSVVSGGTDTQYF
d_gene: -
j_gene: TRBJ2-3
v_gene: TRBV29-1
abundance: -

CDR3nt: TGTGCCAGCAGCGAGACTAGCGGGGGACGAGAGACCCAGTACTTC
CDR3aa: CASSETSGGRETQYF
d_gene: TRBD2
j_gene: TRBJ2-5
v_gene: TRBV9
abundance: -

CDR3nt: TGCGCCAGCAGCTTGGGGCAGGGGGGAACATACGAGCAGTACTTC
CDR3aa: CASSLGQGGTYEQYF
d_gene: -
j_gene: TRBJ2-7
v_gene: TRBV5-1
abundance: -

CDR3nt: TGTGCCAGCAGCCTATCATCGTGGACAGGGATGACCGGGGAGCTGTTTTTT
CDR3aa: CASSLSSWTGMTGELFF
d_gene: TRBD1
j_gene: TRBJ2-2
v_gene: TRBV6-4
abundance: -

CDR3nt: TGTGCCAGCAGCTTAGGACAAGGGACTGAAGCTTTCTTT
CDR3aa: CASSLGQGTEAFF
d_gene: -
j_gene: TRBJ1-1
v_gene: TRBV7-2
abundance: -

CDR3nt: TGCGCCAGCGGGGGACTAGCGGGGGGAGCGAACACCGGGGAGCTGTTTTTT
CDR3aa: CASGGLAGGANTGELFF
d_gene: TRBD2
j_gene: TRBJ2-2
v_gene: TRBV4-3
abundance: -

CDR3nt: TGTGCCAGCAGCTTAGACGCCTGGGGGCCCGGCGGGGCGCCCACCGGGGAGCTGTTTTTT
CDR3aa: CASSLDAWGPGGAPTGELFF
d_gene: -
j_gene: TRBJ2-2
v_gene: TRBV11-3
abundance: -

CDR3nt: TGTGCCAGCAGTGACCCCGGGACAGGGTACAATGAGCAGTTCTTC
CDR3aa: CASSDPGTGYNEQFF
d_gene: TRBD1
j_gene: TRBJ2-1
v_gene: TRBV6-2/TRBV6-3
abundance: -

CDR3nt: TGCAGCGTTGTTGCGGAGGGACAGGCCTACGAGCAGTACTTC
CDR3aa: CSVVAEGQAYEQYF
d_gene: TRBD1
j_gene: TRBJ2-7
v_gene: TRBV29-1
abundance: -

CDR3nt: TGTGCCACCAGCAGTGGACGGGTCAGTCAGTTCTTC
CDR3aa: CATSSGRVSQFF
d_gene: -
j_gene: TRBJ2-1
v_gene: TRBV15
abundance: -

CDR3nt: TGTGCCAGCAGTTTCGGGCAGTCGCAAGAGACCCAGTACTTC
CDR3aa: CASSFGQSQETQYF
d_gene: -
j_gene: TRBJ2-5
v_gene: TRBV5-8
abundance: -

CDR3nt: TGTGCCAGCAGCTTCCTTCCCGGGACAGGTCAAGAGACCCAGTACTTC
CDR3aa: CASSFLPGTGQETQYF
d_gene: TRBD1
j_gene: TRBJ2-5
v_gene: TRBV11-2
abundance: once

CDR3nt: TGCGCCAGCAGTGAGGCAGGGGTGGGGGGTAATGAGCAGTTCTTC
CDR3aa: CASSEAGVGGNEQFF
d_gene: -
j_gene: TRBJ2-1
v_gene: TRBV10-1
abundance: -

CDR3nt: TGTGCCAGCAGCGTGGACGGTTCCTACGAGCAGTACTTC
CDR3aa: CASSVDGSYEQYF
d_gene: -
j_gene: TRBJ2-7
v_gene: TRBV12-3/TRBV12-4
abundance: -

CDR3nt: TGTGCCAGCAGCTTAGTGGGGCCAGCTCACTCCTCCTATAATTCACCCCTCCACTTT
CDR3aa: CASSLVGPAHSSYNSPLHF
d_gene: -
j_gene: TRBJ1-6
v_gene: TRBV7-2
abundance: -